This TCR beta chain was captured by sequencing in a study of Tregs in tolerant kidney transplant recipients. Study information: Recipients received nonmyeloablative bone marrow transplants from related graft donors, with transient mixed chimerism.

The data were produced by immunoSEQ multiplex PCR, yet TCRdb's version contains in-frame clones alone and is incomplete. The table has around 85,000 clones, approximately 90% seen once. The germline V and J ends were trimmed by 1 base and 3 bases, with 16 bases remaining between them. From germline, CDR1 is MDHEN and CDR2 SYDVKM. This CDR3 contains 16 residues. The chain recombines TRBV28 with TRBJ2-7; unclear D gene. This sample comprised Tregs from blood, obtained before the transplant. This receptor was identified in a human donor who received a combined kidney and bone marrow transplant. CDR3 nucleotide sequence: TGTGCCAGCAGTTTATACCGACATGGGATCGACTACGAGCAGTACTTC. Amino acids: CASSLYRHGIDYEQYF.